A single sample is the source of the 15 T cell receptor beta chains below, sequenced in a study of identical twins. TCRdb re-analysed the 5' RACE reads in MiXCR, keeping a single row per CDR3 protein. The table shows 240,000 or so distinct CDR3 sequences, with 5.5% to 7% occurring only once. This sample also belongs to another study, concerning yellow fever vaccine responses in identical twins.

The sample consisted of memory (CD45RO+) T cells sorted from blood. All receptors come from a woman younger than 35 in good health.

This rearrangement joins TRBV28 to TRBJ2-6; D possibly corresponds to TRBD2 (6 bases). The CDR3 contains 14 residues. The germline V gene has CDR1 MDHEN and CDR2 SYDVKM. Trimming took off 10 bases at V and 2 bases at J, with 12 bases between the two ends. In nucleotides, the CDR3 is TGTGCCACCAGCGGGCAGGCTGGGGCCAACGTCCTGACTTTC. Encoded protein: CATSGQAGANVLTF.

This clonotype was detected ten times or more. CDR3 in amino acids: CASSLTSGAYEQYF. DNA of the CDR3: TGTGCCAGCAGCCTGACTAGCGGAGCCTACGAGCAGTACTTC. The chain links TRBV3-1 to TRBJ2-7; 9 nucleotides agree with TRBD2. Germline V gives CDR1 LGHDT, CDR2 YNNKEL (reference sequence). J was trimmed by 2 bases and V by 4 bases; bases with no gene match: 3. The CDR3 runs to 14 residues.

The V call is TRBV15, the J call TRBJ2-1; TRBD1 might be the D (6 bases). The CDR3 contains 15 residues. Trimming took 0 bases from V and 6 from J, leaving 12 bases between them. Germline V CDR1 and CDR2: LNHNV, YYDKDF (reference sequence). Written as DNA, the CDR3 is TGTGCCACCAGCAGAGAGGGCAGGGGATTCAATGAGCAGTTCTTC. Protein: CATSREGRGFNEQFF.

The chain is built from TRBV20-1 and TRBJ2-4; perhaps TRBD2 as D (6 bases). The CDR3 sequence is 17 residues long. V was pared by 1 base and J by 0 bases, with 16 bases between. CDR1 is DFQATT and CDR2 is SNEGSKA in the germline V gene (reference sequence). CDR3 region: CSARVYEAGLAKNIQYF. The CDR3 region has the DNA TGCAGTGCTAGAGTGTATGAGGCGGGACTAGCCAAAAACATTCAGTACTTC.

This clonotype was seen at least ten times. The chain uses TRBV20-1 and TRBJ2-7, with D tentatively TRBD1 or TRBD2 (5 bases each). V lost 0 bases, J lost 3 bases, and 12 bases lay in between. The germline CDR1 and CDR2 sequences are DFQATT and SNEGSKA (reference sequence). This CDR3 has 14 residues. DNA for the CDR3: TGCAGTGCTAGAGATCGGTCAGGGAGCTACGAGCAGTACGTC. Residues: CSARDRSGSYEQYV.

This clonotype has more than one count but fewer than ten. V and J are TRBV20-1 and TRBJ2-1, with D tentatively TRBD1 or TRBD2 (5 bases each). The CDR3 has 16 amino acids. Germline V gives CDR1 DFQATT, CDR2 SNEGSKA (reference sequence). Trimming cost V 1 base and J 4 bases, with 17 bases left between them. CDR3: CSARGGLAPLYNEQFF. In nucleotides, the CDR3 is TGCAGTGCTAGAGGGGGGTTGGCCCCTTTGTACAATGAGCAGTTCTTC.

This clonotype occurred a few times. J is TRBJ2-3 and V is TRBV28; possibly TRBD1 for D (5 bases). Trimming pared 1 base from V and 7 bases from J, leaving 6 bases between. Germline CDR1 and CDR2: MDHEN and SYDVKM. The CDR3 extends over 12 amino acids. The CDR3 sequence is CASSLSGYTQYF. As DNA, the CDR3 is TGTGCCAGCAGTTTATCAGGGTATACGCAGTATTTT.

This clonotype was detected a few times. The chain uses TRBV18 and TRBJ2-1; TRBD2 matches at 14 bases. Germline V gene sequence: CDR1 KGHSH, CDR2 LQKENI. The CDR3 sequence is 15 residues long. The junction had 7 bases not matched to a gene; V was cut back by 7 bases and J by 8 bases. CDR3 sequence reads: CASLPPGLAGDEQFF. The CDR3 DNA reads TGTGCCAGCTTGCCCCCGGGACTAGCGGGGGATGAGCAGTTCTTC.

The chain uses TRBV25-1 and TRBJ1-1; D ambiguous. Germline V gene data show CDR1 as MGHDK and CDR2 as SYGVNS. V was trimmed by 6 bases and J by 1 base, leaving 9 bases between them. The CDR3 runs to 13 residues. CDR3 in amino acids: CASRISGNTEAFF. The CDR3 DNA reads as TGTGCCAGCAGGATAAGTGGGAACACTGAAGCTTTCTTT.

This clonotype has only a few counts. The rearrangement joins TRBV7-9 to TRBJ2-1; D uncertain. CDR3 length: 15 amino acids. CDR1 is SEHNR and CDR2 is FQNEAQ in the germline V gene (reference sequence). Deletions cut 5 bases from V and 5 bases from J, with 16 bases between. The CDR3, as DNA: TGTGCCAGCAGCCCCTCTCTTGCGGCACACAATGAGCAGTTCTTC. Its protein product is CASSPSLAAHNEQFF.

The CDR3 nucleotides read TGTGCCAGCAGCCAATCGGATACCGGGGGCACTGAAGCTTTCTTT. Its protein is CASSQSDTGGTEAFF. The chain links TRBV3-1 to TRBJ1-1; weak D call: TRBD1 (5 bases). From germline, CDR1 is LGHDT and CDR2 YNNKEL (reference sequence). The CDR3 covers 15 residues. V was cut by 2 bases and J by 4 bases, with 14 bases left in between.

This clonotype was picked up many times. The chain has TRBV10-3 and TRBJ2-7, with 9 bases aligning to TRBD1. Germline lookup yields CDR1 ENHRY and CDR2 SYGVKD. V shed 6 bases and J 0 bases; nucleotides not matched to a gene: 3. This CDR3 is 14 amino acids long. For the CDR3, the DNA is TGTGCCATCAGAGGGACAGGGAGCTCCTACGAGCAGTACTTC. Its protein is CAIRGTGSSYEQYF.

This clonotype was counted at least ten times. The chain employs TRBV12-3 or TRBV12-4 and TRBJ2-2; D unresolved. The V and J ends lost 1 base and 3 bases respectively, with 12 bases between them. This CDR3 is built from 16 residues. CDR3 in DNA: TGTGCCAGCAGTTTAGGTGCCGGGTCCTACACCGGGGAGCTGTTTTTT. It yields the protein CASSLGAGSYTGELFF.

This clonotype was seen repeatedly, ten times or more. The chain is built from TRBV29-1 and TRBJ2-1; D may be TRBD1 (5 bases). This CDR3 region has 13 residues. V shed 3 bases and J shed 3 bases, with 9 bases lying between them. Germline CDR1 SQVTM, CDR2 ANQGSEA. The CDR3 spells CSVEGQGYNEQFF. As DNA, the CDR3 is TGCAGCGTTGAGGGCCAGGGCTACAATGAGCAGTTCTTC.

CDR3 coding DNA: TGTGCCAGCACTTTAGTGGACAACTACGAGCAGTACGTC. This encodes CASTLVDNYEQYV. This chain joins TRBV12-3 or TRBV12-4 and TRBJ2-7, with D possibly being TRBD1 (5 bases). This CDR3 has 13 amino acids.